The 5 T cell receptor beta chains below all came from one sample that was sequenced in a study of OX40 agonist ivuxolimab in advanced cancers. Sequencing was performed with immunoSEQ multiplex PCR; in TCRdb, only in-frame clones are kept and a portion is missing. The data contain 90,000 to 95,000 clones, approximately 87% of them singletons. The sequencing used CD4+ or CD8+ T cells sorted from blood, collected in a trial of the OX40 agonist ivuxolimab. Every receptor here comes from an adult with an advanced solid tumor such as melanoma, head and neck, liver or kidney cancer.

J is TRBJ2-3 and V is TRBV6-5; D uncertain. Germline-derived CDR1 and CDR2 are MNHEY and SVGAGI. Trimming left V 6 bases short and J 4 bases short, with 11 bases between. This CDR3 contains 13 residues. The CDR3 region is CASRKPGADTQYF. The CDR3 DNA reads as TGTGCCAGCAGGAAGCCAGGCGCAGATACGCAGTATTTT.

The chain combines TRBV20-1 with TRBJ2-1, with D unclear. CDR3 length: 11 amino acids. The germline CDR1 and CDR2 sequences are DFQATT and SNEGSKA (reference sequence). V was shortened by 1 base and J by 11 bases, with 9 bases between the two germline ends. The CDR3 DNA sequence: TGCAGTGCTAGAGGCCCTAATAAGCAGTTCTTC. Its protein is CSARGPNKQFF.

The CDR3 here is CASSLDREPTNEKLFF. The CDR3 nucleotides read TGTGCCAGCAGCTTGGACAGGGAGCCAACTAATGAAAAACTGTTTTTT. The chain links TRBV7-9 to TRBJ1-4, with 8 bases fitting TRBD1. This CDR3 spans 16 amino acids. The V and J ends lost 3 bases and 0 bases, in that order; junction bases with no gene match: 3. Per germline, CDR1 SEHNR and CDR2 FQNEAQ (reference sequence).

The rearrangement uses TRBV14 and TRBJ2-1, with TRBD1 as a possible D gene (6 bases). The length of the CDR3 is 14 residues. V was cut by 3 bases and J by 3 bases, with 9 bases left in between. CDR1 and CDR2 (germline): SGHDN, FVKESK. The CDR3 reads CASSQGHFYNEQFF. The CDR3 coding sequence is TGTGCCAGCAGCCAGGGACATTTCTACAATGAGCAGTTCTTC.

The rearrangement uses TRBV13 and TRBJ1-1; D remains ambiguous. Trimming removed 0 bases at V and 4 bases at J, with 9 bases between. Germline V gene lookup returns CDR1 PRHDT and CDR2 FYEKMQ (reference sequence). This CDR3 is built from 14 residues. The CDR3 loop is CASSLGTGVTEAFF. The CDR3 coding sequence is TGTGCCAGCAGCTTAGGCACCGGGGTCACTGAAGCTTTCTTT.